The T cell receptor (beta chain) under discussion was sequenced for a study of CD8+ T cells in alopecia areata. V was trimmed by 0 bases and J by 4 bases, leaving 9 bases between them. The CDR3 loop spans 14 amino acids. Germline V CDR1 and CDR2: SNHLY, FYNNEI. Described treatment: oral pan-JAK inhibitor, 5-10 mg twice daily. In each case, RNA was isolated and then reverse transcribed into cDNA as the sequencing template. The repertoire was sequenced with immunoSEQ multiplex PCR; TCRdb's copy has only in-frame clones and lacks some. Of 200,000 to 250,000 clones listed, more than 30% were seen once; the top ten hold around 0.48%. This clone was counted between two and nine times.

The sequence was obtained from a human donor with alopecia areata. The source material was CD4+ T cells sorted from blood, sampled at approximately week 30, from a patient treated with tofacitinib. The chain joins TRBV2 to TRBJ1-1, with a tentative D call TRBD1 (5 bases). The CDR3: CASSEAFGGTEAFF. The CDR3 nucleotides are TGTGCCAGCAGTGAAGCCTTCGGGGGCACTGAAGCTTTCTTT. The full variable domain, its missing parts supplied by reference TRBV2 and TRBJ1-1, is EPEVTQTPSHQVTQMGQEVILRCVPISNHLYFYWYRQILGQKVEFLVSFYNNEISEKSEIFDDQFSVERPDGSNFTLKIRSTKLEDSAMYFCASSEAFGGTEAFFGQGTRLTVV.